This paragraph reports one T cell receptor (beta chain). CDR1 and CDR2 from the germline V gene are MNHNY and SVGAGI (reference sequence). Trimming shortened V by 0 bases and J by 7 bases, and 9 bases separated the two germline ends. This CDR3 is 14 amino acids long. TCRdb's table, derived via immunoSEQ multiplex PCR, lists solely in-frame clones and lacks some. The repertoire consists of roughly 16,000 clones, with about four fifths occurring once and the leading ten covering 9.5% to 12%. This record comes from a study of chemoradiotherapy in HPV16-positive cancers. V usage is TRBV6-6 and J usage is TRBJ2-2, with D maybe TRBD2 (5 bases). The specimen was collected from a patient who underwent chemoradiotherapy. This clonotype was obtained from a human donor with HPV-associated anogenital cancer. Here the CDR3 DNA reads TGTGCCAGCAGTTACTCGGAGGAGGTCGGGGAGCTGTTTTTT. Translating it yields CASSYSEEVGELFF.